The next 29 T cell receptor beta chains were all read from a single sample in a study of T cell clonotyping in hematopoietic cell transplantation. Time point denoted: recipient sample about 28 days before transplant, after cytoreduction. Clones were read by immunoSEQ multiplex PCR, and TCRdb kept only the in-frame ones, dropping some. The sample has some 27,000 clones, approximately 77% seen once. This specimen consisted of peripheral blood mononuclear cells, obtained before stem cell transplant. Receptor source: a man aged 40-50 years with acute myeloid leukemia. Some clones in this sample may be carry-over from other donors' samples.

The table lists this clone with a few counts. The chain has TRBV19 and TRBJ2-5; D might be TRBD1 or TRBD2, each matching 5 bases. Germline V gives CDR1 LNHDA, CDR2 SQIVND (reference sequence). This CDR3 spans 16 amino acids. V shed 4 bases and J shed 5 bases, with 20 bases lying between them. CDR3 amino acids: CASSTKRGRGGETQYF. CDR3 nucleotide sequence: TGTGCCAGTAGTACTAAGAGGGGTCGAGGTGGGGAGACCCAGTACTTC. The full variable domain, rest sourced from reference TRBV19 and TRBJ2-5, is DGGITQSPKYLFRKEGQNVTLSCEQNLNHDAMYWYRQDPGQGLRLIYYSQIVNDFQKGDIAEGYSVSREKKESFPLTVTSAQKNPTAFYLCASSTKRGRGGETQYFGPGTRLLVL.

The chain has TRBV7-2 and TRBJ2-1; D not certain. Germline V gene data show CDR1 as SGHTA and CDR2 as FQGNSA. Trimming cost V 1 base and J 3 bases, with 10 bases left between them. CDR3 length: 15 residues. CDR3 coding DNA: TGTGCCAGCAGCTTAGACTGGCAGAACTACAATGAGCAGTTCTTC. It codes for CASSLDWQNYNEQFF.

The J gene is TRBJ1-1, the V gene TRBV5-1, with D perhaps TRBD1 (6 bases). The CDR3 is made up of 14 amino acids. V lost 1 base, J lost 2 bases, and 9 bases lay in between. Germline V gives CDR1 SGHRS, CDR2 YFSETQ. The CDR3 protein is CASSLLQGNTEAFF. DNA of the CDR3: TGCGCCAGCAGCTTGCTACAGGGTAACACTGAAGCTTTCTTT.

The genes are TRBV6-1 and TRBJ1-4, with D unresolved. The CDR3 contains 15 residues. Germline CDR1 reads MNHNS; CDR2 reads SASEGT. Between the trimmed V and J ends, which lost 4 bases and 0 bases, there was a span of 9 bases. DNA for the CDR3: TGTGCCAGCAGTGCTACGACGGCAACTAATGAAAAACTGTTTTTT. Its protein product is CASSATTATNEKLFF.

The CDR3 coding sequence is TGTGCCTGGAGTTCGTCATTCTATGGCTACACCTTC. It codes for CAWSSSFYGYTF. The chain links TRBV30 to TRBJ1-2; D ambiguous. V was cut by 2 bases and J by 4 bases, with 8 bases left in between. Germline CDR1 is GTSNPN and CDR2 is SVGIG (reference sequence). The CDR3 totals 12 residues.

The J gene is TRBJ2-7, the V gene TRBV7-9; 7 nucleotides agree with TRBD1. This CDR3 region has 14 residues. The V gene's germline CDR1 is SEHNR and CDR2 FQNEAQ (reference sequence). V was pared by 6 bases and J by 0 bases, with 5 bases of the junction left unmatched. This chain's CDR3 is CASRQTGSSYEQYF. For the CDR3, the DNA is TGTGCCAGCAGACAGACAGGGAGCTCCTACGAGCAGTACTTC.

The J gene is TRBJ2-7, the V gene TRBV27, with 12 bases aligning to TRBD2. Per germline, CDR1 MNHEY and CDR2 SMNVEV (reference sequence). This CDR3 has 14 amino acids. Trimming took 6 bases from V and 6 from J; bases not matched to a gene: 6. The CDR3 DNA follows: TGTGCCAGCAGCGGACTAGCGGGATTCTCCGAGCAGTACTTC. This translates into CASSGLAGFSEQYF.

The genes are TRBV6-5 and TRBJ1-2; 8 bases fit TRBD1. CDR1 MNHEY and CDR2 SVGAGI come from the germline V gene. With 9 bases clipped from V and 5 bases from J, the junction kept 8 bases outside the gene matches. CDR3 size: 13 residues. CDR3 bases: TGTGCCAGTCTCGGACAGGGCGTGTATGGCTACACCTTC. The encoded protein is CASLGQGVYGYTF.

The rearrangement joins TRBV7-6 to TRBJ1-1, with unresolved D. This CDR3 spans 14 amino acids. The V end was cut by 4 bases, the J end by 1 base, with 10 bases between. Per germline, CDR1 SGHVS and CDR2 FNYEAQ. This chain's CDR3 is CASSWGSENTEAFF. The CDR3 nucleotides are TGTGCCAGCAGCTGGGGATCCGAGAACACTGAAGCTTTCTTT. The whole variable domain, filled in from reference TRBV7-6 and TRBJ1-1, reads GAGVSQSPRYKVTKRGQDVALRCDPISGHVSLYWYRQALGQGPEFLTYFNYEAQQDKSGLPNDRFSAERPEGSISTLTIQRTEQRDSAMYRCASSWGSENTEAFFGQGTRLTVV.

The chain uses TRBV5-4 and TRBJ1-5, with D perhaps TRBD1 (5 bases). Trimming left V 4 bases short and J 3 bases short, with 8 bases between. Germline V gene sequence: CDR1 SGHNT, CDR2 YYREEE (reference sequence). The CDR3 spans 13 residues. CDR3 nucleotide sequence: TGTGCCAGCAGCGACAGCCCCAATCAGCCCCAGCATTTT. Amino acid sequence: CASSDSPNQPQHF.

The CDR3 DNA reads TGTGCCTGGGGATTGACGGCGACTGAAGCTTTCTTT. It is translated as CAWGLTATEAFF. The rearrangement uses TRBV30 and TRBJ1-1, with D unresolved. The CDR3 is 12 residues long. CDR1 and CDR2 (germline): GTSNPN, SVGIG (reference sequence). Trimming stripped 5 bases from V and 5 bases from J, with 12 bases between.

The chain has TRBV7-2 and TRBJ1-5; weak D call: TRBD1 (5 bases). CDR3 length: 14 residues. The germline gives CDR1 SGHTA, CDR2 FQGNSA. Trimming took 1 base from V and 7 from J, leaving 11 bases between them. As DNA, the CDR3 is TGTGCCAGCAGCTTAGGGACAATAAGCCAGCCCCAGCATTTT. Its protein is CASSLGTISQPQHF.

The chain couples TRBV28 to TRBJ1-5; 9 bases match TRBD1. The CDR3 covers 17 residues. Germline CDR1 and CDR2: MDHEN and SYDVKM. The V and J ends lost 5 bases and 0 bases, in that order; junction bases with no gene match: 8. The CDR3 bases are TGTGCCAGCAGTGCAGAAAGGGGACAGGGTAGCAATCAGCCCCAGCATTTT. Protein sequence: CASSAERGQGSNQPQHF.

The chain employs TRBV4-3 and TRBJ1-2, with 9 bases identical to TRBD1. Germline lookup yields CDR1 LGHNA and CDR2 YSLEER. Losses at the gene ends were 0 bases for V and 4 bases for J; bases not matched to a gene: 6. The CDR3 has 16 amino acids. The CDR3 is CASSQDNRGQIYGYTF. CDR3 bases: TGCGCCAGCAGCCAAGATAACAGGGGGCAAATCTATGGCTACACCTTC.

The J gene is TRBJ2-1, the V gene TRBV4-1; 7 bases fit TRBD2. CDR1 is MGHRA, CDR2 YSYEKL, per germline. The CDR3 totals 14 residues. The trim removed 2 bases at V and 6 bases at J, leaving 4 bases unmatched. The CDR3 DNA sequence: TGCGCCAGCAGCCAAATGGGAGGGAGCAATGAGCAGTTCTTC. Its translation: CASSQMGGSNEQFF.

This clone has more than one count but fewer than ten. The V gene is TRBV7-2, the J gene TRBJ2-7; no definite D call. This CDR3 comprises 15 residues. Germline CDR1 is SGHTA and CDR2 is FQGNSA. Between the trimmed V and J ends, which lost 3 bases and 5 bases, there was a span of 17 bases. The CDR3 spells CASSFLSQGPHEQYF. The CDR3 DNA reads as TGTGCCAGCAGCTTTCTGTCCCAAGGTCCCCACGAGCAGTACTTC.

The V gene is TRBV19, the J gene TRBJ1-5; 8 bases map to TRBD1. Losses at the gene ends were 4 bases for V and 0 bases for J; bases not matched to a gene: 2. Germline values: CDR1 LNHDA, CDR2 SQIVND (reference sequence). The CDR3 runs to 15 residues. CDR3 sequence reads: CASSTTGGSNQPQHF. CDR3 coding DNA: TGTGCCAGTAGTACAACAGGGGGTAGCAATCAGCCCCAGCATTTT.

CDR3 nucleotide sequence: TGTGCCAGCAGTCAGAACCGACAGGGGGCAGGCTCACCCCTCCACTTT. It specifies CASSQNRQGAGSPLHF. The V and J genes are TRBV6-6 and TRBJ1-6; TRBD1 matches at 10 bases. CDR1 is MNHNY and CDR2 is SVGAGI in the germline V gene (reference sequence). The CDR3 consists of 16 residues. Trimming cost V 5 bases and J 10 bases; bases outside gene matches: 11.

This clone was observed once. At one of its ends the junction is not consistent with the germline gene, which may arise from a read error. The V call is TRBV7-7, the J call TRBJ1-5; D gene uncertain. From germline, CDR1 is SSHAT and CDR2 FNYEAQ (reference sequence). This CDR3 comprises 20 residues. In nucleotides, the CDR3 is TGTGCTAGCAGCTTAGGCCTCCGGGATCTCGAGCCCTATAGCAATCAGCCCCAGCATTTT. As protein: CASSLGLRDLEPYSNQPQHF.

V and J are TRBV6-5 and TRBJ2-1, with D hard to call. Germline values: CDR1 MNHEY, CDR2 SVGAGI. The CDR3 covers 16 residues. V lost 0 bases and J lost 0, with 9 bases in between. The CDR3 protein is CASSYSSQLSYNEQFF. CDR3 nucleotide sequence: TGTGCCAGCAGTTACTCGAGTCAGCTCTCCTACAATGAGCAGTTCTTC.

The rearrangement uses TRBV10-1 and TRBJ2-3; D gene ambiguous. The CDR3 extends over 13 amino acids. Per germline, CDR1 WNHNN and CDR2 SYGVQD (reference sequence). Deletions cut 6 bases from V and 0 bases from J, with 7 bases between. Here the CDR3 reads CASRTGSTDTQYF. CDR3 sequence (DNA): TGCGCCAGCAGAACCGGGAGCACAGATACGCAGTATTTT.

V gene TRBV2 combines with J gene TRBJ1-5; D remains unclear. This CDR3 contains 14 residues. V lost 6 bases and J lost 0, with 9 bases in between. The germline V gene has CDR1 SNHLY and CDR2 FYNNEI. The CDR3 nucleotides are TGTGCCAGCAGGGCAGGCTATAGCAATCAGCCCCAGCATTTT. It is translated as CASRAGYSNQPQHF.

The chain employs TRBV6-6 and TRBJ2-7; D not resolved. Trimming shortened V by 2 bases and J by 6 bases, and 8 bases separated the two germline ends. Germline CDR1 MNHNY, CDR2 SVGAGI (reference sequence). This CDR3 spans 12 amino acids. CDR3 nucleotides: TGTGCCAGCAGTTACCTCCAGGCCGAGCAGTACTTC. Protein: CASSYLQAEQYF.

This sequence joins TRBV11-2 and TRBJ2-5; TRBD2 agrees at 7 bases. V lost 8 bases and J lost 5; bases outside the gene matches: 14. The CDR3 has 15 amino acids. CDR1 and CDR2 from the germline V gene are SGHAT and FQNNGV. The CDR3 DNA sequence: TGTGCCAGCCAACGGAGGGCGGCGGGGGTGGAGACCCAGTACTTC. Protein sequence: CASQRRAAGVETQYF.

This chain links TRBV29-1 with TRBJ2-7; 7 bases align to TRBD1. CDR1 is SQVTM, CDR2 ANQGSEA, per germline. This CDR3 has 13 amino acids. Trimming took 5 bases from V and 2 from J; bases not matched to a gene: 6. The CDR3 nucleotides are TGCAGCGTTCTACCGGGACAGACCTACGAGCAGTACTTC. Translation: CSVLPGQTYEQYF.

CDR3 region: CASRRTGGEAFF. CDR3 nucleotide sequence: TGTGCCAGCAGGCGGACCGGGGGTGAAGCTTTCTTT. The J gene is TRBJ1-1, the V gene TRBV6-1; maybe TRBD1 (5 bases). Trimming removed 6 bases from V and 7 bases from J, with 12 bases in between. Per germline, CDR1 MNHNS and CDR2 SASEGT. This CDR3 is 12 amino acids long.

The chain carries TRBV28 and TRBJ1-1, with no clear D. Trimming shortened V by 6 bases and J by 4 bases, and 12 bases separated the two germline ends. This CDR3 is 13 amino acids long. CDR1 is MDHEN and CDR2 is SYDVKM in the germline V gene. This CDR3 reads CASSNQVGTEAFF. CDR3 in DNA: TGTGCCAGCAGCAACCAGGTGGGCACTGAAGCTTTCTTT. Supplemented by reference TRBV28 and TRBJ1-1, the full variable domain reads DVKVTQSSRYLVKRTGEKVFLECVQDMDHENMFWYRQDPGLGLRLIYFSYDVKMKEKGDIPEGYSVSREKKERFSLILESASTNQTSMYLCASSNQVGTEAFFGQGTRLTVV.

The J gene is TRBJ2-1, the V gene TRBV30; 10 nucleotides match TRBD2. V trimming: 1 base; J trimming: 4 bases; junction bases outside the gene matches: 7. Germline-derived CDR1 and CDR2 are GTSNPN and SVGIG (reference sequence). This CDR3 has 16 amino acids. The CDR3 sequence is CAWSAGRTSGYNEQFF. The CDR3 region has the DNA TGTGCCTGGAGTGCCGGGCGGACTAGCGGATACAATGAGCAGTTCTTC. The whole variable domain, filled in from reference TRBV30 and TRBJ2-1, reads SQTIHQWPATLVQPVGSPLSLECTVEGTSNPNLYWYRQAAGRGLQLLFYSVGIGQISSEVPQNLSASRPQDRQFILSSKKLLLSDSGFYLCAWSAGRTSGYNEQFFGPGTRLTVL.

CDR3 in amino acids: CASSRGPIQYF. In DNA form, the CDR3 reads TGTGCCAGCAGCCGTGGACCTATCCAGTACTTC. This rearrangement joins TRBV7-8 to TRBJ2-7; D remains unclear. The germline V and J ends were trimmed by 5 bases and 10 bases, with 12 bases remaining between them. Germline V gives CDR1 SGHVS, CDR2 FQNEAQ. This CDR3 comprises 11 residues.